The 9 T cell receptor beta chains presented below share a single source sample, sequenced in a study of blood T cells in healthy people across ages. Then a second PCR, running about 6 to 11 cycles, was carried out with a sample-barcoded 5' primer and a J-beta primer mix. One entry per CDR3 protein results from TCRdb running MiXCR on the 5' RACE reads. Of over 1.5 million distinct CDR3 sequences in the sample, just under 50% were seen once. Sequences were obtained from blood. Receptors were obtained from a middle-aged woman in good health.

This clonotype has just a few counts. The genes are TRBV4-1 and TRBJ2-5; 9 bases map to TRBD1. V gave up 4 bases and J gave up 5 bases; unmatched junction bases: 8. The CDR3 extends over 15 amino acids. From germline, CDR1 is MGHRA and CDR2 YSYEKL. The CDR3 DNA follows: TGCGCCAGCAGCCCAATACAGGGGGCAGGGGAGACCCAGTACTTC. It is translated as CASSPIQGAGETQYF.

The chain couples TRBV28 to TRBJ2-3; D not certain. Trimming took off 1 base at V and 5 bases at J, with 10 bases between the two ends. The germline CDR1 and CDR2 sequences are MDHEN and SYDVKM. This CDR3 spans 14 amino acids. This chain's CDR3 is CASSLSAPGDTQYF. CDR3 in DNA: TGTGCCAGCAGTTTATCGGCCCCGGGAGATACGCAGTATTTT.

This chain uses TRBV6-2 or TRBV6-3 with TRBJ2-3, with 9 nucleotides matching TRBD1. CDR3 size: 15 residues. The germline gives CDR1 MNHEY, CDR2 SVGEGT. V shed 4 bases, J shed 6 bases, and the junction held 8 bases outside the gene matches. CDR3 sequence (DNA): TGTGCCAGCAGTTCCCCGACAGGGGGAGCGGATACGCAGTATTTT. It is translated as CASSSPTGGADTQYF.

With respect to this clonotype: Compared with germline, one end of the junction differs, possibly owing to a read error. The chain is built from TRBV7-2 and TRBJ1-2, with TRBD1 matching 8 bases. The CDR3 covers 14 residues. Germline CDR1 SGHTA, CDR2 FQGNSA. The CDR3 here is CAGSRPDRGHGYTF. The CDR3 nucleotides are TGTGCCGGCAGCCGACCCGACAGGGGACATGGCTACACCTTC.

The V gene is TRBV27, the J gene TRBJ2-7; a possible D gene is TRBD1 (6 bases). V was clipped by 5 bases and J by 0 bases, with 17 bases between them. The CDR3 consists of 16 residues. In germline, CDR1 is MNHEY, CDR2 SMNVEV (reference sequence). The CDR3: CASSPSTGSSSYEQYF. CDR3 coding DNA: TGTGCCAGCAGTCCTTCGACAGGCTCGAGCTCCTACGAGCAGTACTTC.

This clonotype has a handful of counts. The chain joins TRBV29-1 to TRBJ2-1; 7 bases are a match to TRBD1. V was clipped by 3 bases and J by 12 bases; unmatched bases: 14. This CDR3 comprises 14 residues. From germline, CDR1 is SQVTM and CDR2 ANQGSEA. CDR3 amino acids: CSVDETLDRARQFF. The CDR3 nucleotides are TGCAGCGTTGACGAAACCCTCGACAGGGCGAGGCAGTTCTTC.

This rearrangement joins TRBV3-1 to TRBJ2-7, with 7 bases fitting TRBD1. The last part of the DNA fits TRBJ2-5 better; the J call may be wrong. Looked up from germline, CDR1 is LGHDT and CDR2 is YNNKEL (reference sequence). The CDR3 consists of 16 residues. This CDR3 is CASSQGGGRPQETQYF. The CDR3, as DNA: TGTGCCAGCAGCCAAGGAGGGGGCAGGCCACAAGAGACCCAGTACTTC.

The table lists this clonotype with a few counts. The rearrangement links TRBV28 to TRBJ2-3, with 7 bases aligning to TRBD1. This CDR3 spans 16 amino acids. Germline assignment: CDR1 MDHEN and CDR2 SYDVKM. The trim removed 5 bases at V and 2 bases at J, leaving 10 bases unmatched. The CDR3 nucleotides are TGTGCCAGCAGTGGACCTGACAGGGAAGACACAGATACGCAGTATTTT. It is translated as CASSGPDREDTDTQYF.

The chain joins TRBV12-3 or TRBV12-4 to TRBJ2-4; 7 nucleotides align to TRBD1. V shed 6 bases, J shed 11 bases, and the junction held 16 bases outside the gene matches. This CDR3 spans 15 amino acids. This CDR3 reads CASRFKGGRDVVQYF. In DNA, the CDR3 is TGTGCCAGCAGATTTAAAGGGGGCAGAGACGTCGTTCAGTACTTC.